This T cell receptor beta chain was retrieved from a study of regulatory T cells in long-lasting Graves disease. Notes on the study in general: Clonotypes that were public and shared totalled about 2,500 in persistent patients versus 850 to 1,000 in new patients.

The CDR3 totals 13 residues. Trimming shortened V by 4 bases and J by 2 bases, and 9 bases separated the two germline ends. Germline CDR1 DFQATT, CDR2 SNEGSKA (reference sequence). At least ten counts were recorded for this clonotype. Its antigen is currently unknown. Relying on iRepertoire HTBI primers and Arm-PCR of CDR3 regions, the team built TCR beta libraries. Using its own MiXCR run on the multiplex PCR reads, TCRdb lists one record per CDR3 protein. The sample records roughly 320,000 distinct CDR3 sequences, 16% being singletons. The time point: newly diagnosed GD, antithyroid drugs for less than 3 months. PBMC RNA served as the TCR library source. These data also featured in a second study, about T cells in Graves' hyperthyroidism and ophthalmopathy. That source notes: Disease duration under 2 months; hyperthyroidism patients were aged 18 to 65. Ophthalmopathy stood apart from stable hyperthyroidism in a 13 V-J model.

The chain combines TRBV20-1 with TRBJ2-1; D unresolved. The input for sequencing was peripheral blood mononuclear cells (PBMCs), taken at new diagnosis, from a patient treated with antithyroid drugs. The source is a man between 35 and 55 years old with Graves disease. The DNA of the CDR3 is TGCAGTGCTATGAGAGACACCTACAATGAGCAGTTCTTC. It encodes CSAMRDTYNEQFF.